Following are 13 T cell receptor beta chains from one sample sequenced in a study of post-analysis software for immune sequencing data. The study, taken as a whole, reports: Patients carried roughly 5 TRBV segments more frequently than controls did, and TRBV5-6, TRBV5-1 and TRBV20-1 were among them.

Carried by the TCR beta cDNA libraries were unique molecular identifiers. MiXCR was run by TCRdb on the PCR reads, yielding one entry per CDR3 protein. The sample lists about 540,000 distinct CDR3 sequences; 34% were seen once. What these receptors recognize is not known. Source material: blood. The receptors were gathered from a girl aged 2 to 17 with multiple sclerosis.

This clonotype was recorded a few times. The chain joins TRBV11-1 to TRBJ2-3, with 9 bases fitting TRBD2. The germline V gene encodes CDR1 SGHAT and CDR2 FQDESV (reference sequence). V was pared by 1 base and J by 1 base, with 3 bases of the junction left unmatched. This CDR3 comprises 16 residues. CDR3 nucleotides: TGTGCCAGCAGCTTAGAGGTAGCGGGGGGCACAGATACGCAGTATTTT. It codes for CASSLEVAGGTDTQYF.

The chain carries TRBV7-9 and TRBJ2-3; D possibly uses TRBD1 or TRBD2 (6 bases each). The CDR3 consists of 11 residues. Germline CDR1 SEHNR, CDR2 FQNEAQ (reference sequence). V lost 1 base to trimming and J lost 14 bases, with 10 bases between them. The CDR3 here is CASSLGLGGYF. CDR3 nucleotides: TGTGCCAGCAGCTTAGGACTAGGGGGGTATTTT.

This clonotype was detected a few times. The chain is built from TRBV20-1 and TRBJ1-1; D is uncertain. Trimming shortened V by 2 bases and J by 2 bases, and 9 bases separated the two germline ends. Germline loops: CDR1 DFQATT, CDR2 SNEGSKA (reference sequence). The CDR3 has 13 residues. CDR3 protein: CSARQPINTEAFF. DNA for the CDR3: TGCAGTGCTAGACAGCCGATCAACACTGAAGCTTTCTTT.

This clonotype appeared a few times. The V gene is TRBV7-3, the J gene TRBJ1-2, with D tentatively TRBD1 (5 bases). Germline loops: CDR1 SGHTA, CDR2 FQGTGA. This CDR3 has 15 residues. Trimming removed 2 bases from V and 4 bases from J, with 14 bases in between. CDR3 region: CASSLRGAGIYGYTF. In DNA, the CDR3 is TGTGCCAGCAGCTTACGAGGGGCAGGGATCTATGGCTACACCTTC.

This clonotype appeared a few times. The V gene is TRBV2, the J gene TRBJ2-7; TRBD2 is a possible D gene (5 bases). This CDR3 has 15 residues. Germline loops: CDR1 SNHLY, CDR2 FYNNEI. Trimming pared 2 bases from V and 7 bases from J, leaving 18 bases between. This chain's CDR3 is CASSENPRGSGEQYF. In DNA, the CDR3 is TGTGCCAGCAGTGAAAATCCTCGGGGTTCGGGAGAGCAGTACTTC.

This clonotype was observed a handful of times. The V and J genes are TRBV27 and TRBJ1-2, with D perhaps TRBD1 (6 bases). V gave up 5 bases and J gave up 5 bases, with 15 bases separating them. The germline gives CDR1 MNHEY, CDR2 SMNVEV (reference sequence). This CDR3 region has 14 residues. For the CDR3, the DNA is TGTGCCAGCAGTGTGGACAGTACTTCTTATGGCTACACCTTC. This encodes CASSVDSTSYGYTF.

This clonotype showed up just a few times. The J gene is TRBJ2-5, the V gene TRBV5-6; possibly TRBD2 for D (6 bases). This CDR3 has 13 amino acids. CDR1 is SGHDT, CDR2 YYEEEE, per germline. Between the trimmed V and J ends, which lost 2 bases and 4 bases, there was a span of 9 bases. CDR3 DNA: TGTGCCAGCAGCTTACGGGGACTAGAGACCCAGTACTTC. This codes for CASSLRGLETQYF.

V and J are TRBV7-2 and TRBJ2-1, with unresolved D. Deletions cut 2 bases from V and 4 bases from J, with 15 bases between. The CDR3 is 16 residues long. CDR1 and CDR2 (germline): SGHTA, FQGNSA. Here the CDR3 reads CASSLSRRSYYNEQFF. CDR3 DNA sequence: TGTGCCAGCAGCTTAAGTCGGCGCTCCTATTACAATGAGCAGTTCTTC.

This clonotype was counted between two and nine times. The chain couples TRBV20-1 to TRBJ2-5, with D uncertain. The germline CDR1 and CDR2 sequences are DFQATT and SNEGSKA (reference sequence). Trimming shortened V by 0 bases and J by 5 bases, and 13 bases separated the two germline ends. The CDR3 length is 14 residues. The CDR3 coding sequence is TGCAGTGCTAGAGATCGGGTTTTCGGTGAGACCCAGTACTTC. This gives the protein CSARDRVFGETQYF.

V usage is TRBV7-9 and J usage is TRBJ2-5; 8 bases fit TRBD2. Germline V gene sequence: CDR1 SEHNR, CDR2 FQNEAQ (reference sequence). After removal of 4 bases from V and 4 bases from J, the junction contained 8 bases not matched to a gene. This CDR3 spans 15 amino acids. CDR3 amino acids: CASSYTGLAGETQYF. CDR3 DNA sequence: TGTGCCAGCAGCTATACCGGACTAGCTGGAGAGACCCAGTACTTC.

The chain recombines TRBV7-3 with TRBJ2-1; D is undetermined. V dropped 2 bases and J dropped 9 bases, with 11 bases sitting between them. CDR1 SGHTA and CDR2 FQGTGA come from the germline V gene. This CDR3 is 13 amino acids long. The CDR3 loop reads CASSLYPGSEQFF. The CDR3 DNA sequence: TGTGCCAGCAGCTTATATCCCGGCAGTGAGCAGTTCTTC.

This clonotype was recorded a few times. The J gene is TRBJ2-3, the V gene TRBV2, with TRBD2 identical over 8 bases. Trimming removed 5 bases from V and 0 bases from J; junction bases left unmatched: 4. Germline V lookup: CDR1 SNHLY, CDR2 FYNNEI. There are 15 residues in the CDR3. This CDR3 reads CASSTQRGSTDTQYF. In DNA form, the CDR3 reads TGTGCCAGCAGTACGCAGCGGGGGAGCACAGATACGCAGTATTTT.

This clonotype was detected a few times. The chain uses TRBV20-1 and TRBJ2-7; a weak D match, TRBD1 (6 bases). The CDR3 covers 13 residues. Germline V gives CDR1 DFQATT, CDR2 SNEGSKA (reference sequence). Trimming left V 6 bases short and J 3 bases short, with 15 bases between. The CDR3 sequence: CSALGQINYEQYF. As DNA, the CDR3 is TGCAGTGCCCTCGGACAGATTAACTACGAGCAGTACTTC.